Here is one TCR beta chain with its context. Its antigen is not known. TCRdb reprocessed the reads with MiXCR, giving one entry per CDR3 protein. The sample lists tens of thousands of distinct CDR3 sequences, 28% occurring once. This sample is part of a study of T cell repertoires in cytomegalovirus infection. Broader study findings: Frequencies of public TCR beta families were cumulated, and this identified carriers of CMV plus the relevant HLA.

Germline V lookup: CDR1 MNHEY, CDR2 SVGEGT. Trimming took 7 bases from V and 0 from J; bases not matched to a gene: 11. The CDR3 spans 17 residues. V gene TRBV6-2 or TRBV6-3 combines with J gene TRBJ1-1; 10 nucleotides line up with TRBD1. The sequencing here drew on CD8+ T cells from cultured PBMCs, taken from culture after CMV antigen stimulation. The sequence derives from a human donor in good health (CMV status not recorded). Some clones in this sample may be carry-over from other donors' samples. This CDR3 reads CASTPQDRGIMNTEAFF. CDR3 nucleotides: TGTGCCAGCACCCCGCAGGACAGGGGGATAATGAACACTGAAGCTTTCTTT.